The rows below give T cell receptor beta chains drawn from one sample of a study of tumour-infiltrating T cells in Burkitt lymphoma. Some clones are missing from TCRdb's copy, which holds only in-frame ones; the method was immunoSEQ multiplex PCR. The table shows approximately 220 clones, with just over 95% occurring only once. Material: tumor tissue. Receptors were obtained from a human donor with Burkitt lymphoma. Each CDR3 is given with its conserved first and last residue. A D gene is named only where the DNA matches it firmly. Rows give clone size only sometimes, using once, few, many, or a class for an expanded clone.

d_gene	len	j_gene	v_gene	abundance	CDR3aa	CDR3nt
TRBD2	14	TRBJ2-5	TRBV30	NA	CAWSGSGGGETQYF	TGTGCCTGGAGTGGTAGCGGGGGAGGAGAGACCCAGTACTTC
NA	12	TRBJ1-1	TRBV13	NA	CASSSPGVGAFF	TGTGCCAGCAGCTCCCCGGGGGTGGGGGCTTTCTTT
NA	14	TRBJ1-1	TRBV7-9	NA	CASSLVQIYTEAFF	TGTGCCAGCAGCTTAGTCCAGATCTACACTGAAGCTTTCTTT
NA	13	TRBJ2-3	TRBV5-6	NA	CASSLPSTDTQYF	TGTGCCAGCAGCTTGCCATCCACAGATACGCAGTATTTT
TRBD1	14	TRBJ1-2	TRBV27	NA	CASSLGLGGFGYTF	TGTGCCAGCAGTTTAGGGCTAGGGGGCTTTGGCTACACCTTC
NA	14	TRBJ1-2	TRBV15	NA	CATSSPTGRGGYTF	TGTGCCACCAGCAGTCCCACAGGGCGGGGTGGCTACACCTTC
NA	15	TRBJ1-1	TRBV9	NA	CASSVDGTSNTEAFF	TGTGCCAGCAGCGTAGACGGCACCTCAAACACTGAAGCTTTCTTT
TRBD2	16	TRBJ2-3	TRBV4-3	once	CASSPSGGGGTDTQYF	TGCGCCAGCAGCCCGAGCGGGGGTGGAGGCACAGATACGCAGTATTTT
NA	16	TRBJ2-7	TRBV7-8	NA	CASSLRGGPLSYEQYF	TGTGCCAGCAGCTTGAGGGGAGGCCCCCTCTCCTACGAGCAGTACTTC
NA	14	TRBJ2-3	TRBV6-5	few	CASKESISTDTQYF	TGTGCCAGCAAGGAGTCCATAAGCACAGATACGCAGTATTTT
NA	15	TRBJ1-2	TRBV5-1	NA	CASSLTDRSNYGYTF	TGCGCCAGCAGCTTGACGGACCGATCTAACTATGGCTACACCTTC
TRBD1	14	TRBJ1-1	TRBV27	NA	CASRLSDRQGRAFF	TGTGCCAGCAGATTAAGCGATCGACAGGGGCGAGCTTTCTTT
TRBD1	15	TRBJ1-5	TRBV7-8	NA	CASSRDRVGNQPQHF	TGTGCCAGCAGCCGGGACAGGGTTGGCAATCAGCCCCAGCATTTT
TRBD1	15	TRBJ1-1	TRBV4-3	NA	CASSQNGTGGFEAFF	TGCGCCAGCAGCCAAAATGGGACAGGGGGTTTTGAAGCTTTCTTT